This TCR beta chain emerged from a study of blood T cell repertoires in COVID-19. Whole-study context: COVID-19 samples, acute and convalescent, were from the United States, Italy and Spain. From T cells, B-cell-depleted T cells, or PBMCs came the material, which was cDNA or gDNA.

The trim removed 3 bases at V and 9 bases at J, leaving 7 bases unmatched. The CDR3 totals 12 residues. Germline V gene data show CDR1 as DFQATT and CDR2 as SNEGSKA (reference sequence). Repertoires were generated with immunoSEQ multiplex PCR, while TCRdb's copy carries only in-frame clones and drops some. The sample shows 150,000 to 180,000 clones, over 60% of them seen only once. The sequencing input was peripheral blood. The TCR was taken from a man older than 75 with acute or convalescent COVID-19. The chain recombines TRBV20-1 with TRBJ1-2, with 7 bases that match TRBD1. The chain's CDR3 is CSASWQGVSYTF. The CDR3 region has the DNA TGCAGTGCTAGTTGGCAGGGGGTTAGCTACACCTTC.